This is a list of T cell receptor beta chains from one sample in a study of patients and donors after allogeneic stem cell transplantation. MiXCR was run by TCRdb on the RT-PCR reads, yielding one entry per CDR3 protein. The table lists 800,000 to 1,000,000 distinct CDR3 sequences, roughly 18% of them singletons. Sequenced material: blood, either unsorted or a sorted T cell fraction (not recorded which). Receptor source: a human donor who was either an allogeneic HSCT recipient or a stem cell or donor lymphocyte infusion donor (not recorded which). It is not recorded whose cells these are; they may come from a transplant donor. Each CDR3 is given with its conserved first and last residue. D genes are given only for firm matches. Clone sizes are given selectively: once, few, many, or a class where the clone is expanded.

D gene	V gene	J gene	clone size	CDR3 DNA	CDR3 protein
-	TRBV29-1	TRBJ1-3	-	TGCAGCGTCCGCGGAGGGCCCGGAAACACCATATATTTT	CSVRGGPGNTIYF
-	TRBV12-3/TRBV12-4	TRBJ2-5	few	TGTGCCAGCAGTCCTGGGTACCAAGAGACCCAGTACTTC	CASSPGYQETQYF
-	TRBV29-1	TRBJ1-4	few	TGCAGCGTTGAAGTCGTAGAAGGTCCAATCGAAAAACTGTTTTTT	CSVEVVEGPIEKLFF
-	TRBV5-1	TRBJ2-7	many	TGCGCCAGCAGCTCCCACACGACCTCCTACGAGCAGTACTTC	CASSSHTTSYEQYF
TRBD1	TRBV7-8	TRBJ1-6	few	TGTGCCAGCAGCTTAGGGGTTCGGGACAGGGCGAACTTT	CASSLGVRDRANF
-	TRBV6-1	TRBJ2-3	few	TGTGCCACCCTTCCCGGGACACAGCACACAGATACGCAGTATTTT	CATLPGTQHTDTQYF
TRBD1	TRBV7-9	TRBJ1-1	few	TGTGCCAGCATGCACCGGGACAGGGGTCCGAACACTGAAGCTTTCTTT	CASMHRDRGPNTEAFF
-	TRBV12-3/TRBV12-4	TRBJ1-2	many	TGTGCCAGCAGTTTTTTAGTGGCCCGGAGCAATGGCTACACCTTC	CASSFLVARSNGYTF
TRBD2	TRBV12-3/TRBV12-4	TRBJ2-3	many	TGTGCCAGCAGTTTAGAGCCCGGCGGGGGAGGGGATACGCAGTATTTT	CASSLEPGGGGDTQYF
TRBD2	TRBV12-3/TRBV12-4	TRBJ2-1	few	TGTGCCAGCAGCCCACCCAGGGGCGGGGGGGCCAACAATGAGCAGTTCTTC	CASSPPRGGGANNEQFF
-	TRBV12-3/TRBV12-4	TRBJ1-4	-	TGTGCCAGCAGTTTAGGACAGCGTTTTGGAAAACTGTTTTTT	CASSLGQRFGKLFF
TRBD2	TRBV7-9	TRBJ2-1	few	TGTGCCAGCAGCCGGCGGACTAGCGGGGATTACAATGAGCAGTTCTTC	CASSRRTSGDYNEQFF
-	TRBV29-1	TRBJ2-2	once	TGCAGCGTTCCGTCTGGACCTTACACCGGGGAGCTGTTTTTT	CSVPSGPYTGELFF
-	TRBV12-3/TRBV12-4	TRBJ1-5	many	TGTGCCAGCAGTTTGTGGGGAAGCAATCAGCCCCAGCATTTT	CASSLWGSNQPQHF
-	TRBV5-4	TRBJ2-4	-	TGTGCCAGCAGCGCAGGGGTGGTCAAAAACATTCAGTACTTC	CASSAGVVKNIQYF
-	TRBV5-1	TRBJ1-2	-	TGCGCCAGCAGCCCGGGGGACCTACTCTATGGCTACACCTTC	CASSPGDLLYGYTF
-	TRBV20-1	TRBJ1-1	few	TGCAGTGCTAGAACAGAGGGAACGTCCGCTGAAGCTTTCTTT	CSARTEGTSAEAFF
TRBD2	TRBV20-1	TRBJ2-7	few	TGCAGTGCTAGAGATCTCCTTAGCGGGGTGAACTATGACGAGCAGTACTTC	CSARDLLSGVNYDEQYF
-	TRBV6-2/TRBV6-3	TRBJ1-5	few	TGTGCCAGCAGCTCCCCGGGAGGGGGAAACAATCAGCCCCAGCATTTT	CASSSPGGGNNQPQHF
-	TRBV20-1	TRBJ2-2	many	TGCAGTGCTAGAACAGGAACTTCGAACACCGGGGAGCTGTTTTTT	CSARTGTSNTGELFF
-	TRBV7-6	TRBJ1-1	-	TGTGCCAGCAGCTTAGGGGCTGGGGGCTCGGGCACTGAAGCTTTCTTT	CASSLGAGGSGTEAFF
-	TRBV20-1	TRBJ1-5	-	TGCAGTGCTAGGCGCCTTCGTACCGATAGCAATCAGCCCCAGCATTTT	CSARRLRTDSNQPQHF
-	TRBV18	TRBJ1-5	-	TGTGCCAGCTCACCAGGGTCGCCAGGGAGGAATCAGCCCCAGCATTTT	CASSPGSPGRNQPQHF
-	TRBV7-2	TRBJ1-2	-	TGTGCCAGCAGCCCGATTCGGGGGACTGGCTACACCTTC	CASSPIRGTGYTF
TRBD2	TRBV4-1	TRBJ2-5	-	TGCGCCAGCAGCCAAGGCCTAGCGGGGGTACAGTACTTC	CASSQGLAGVQYF
TRBD2	TRBV5-1	TRBJ2-5	-	TGCGCCAGCAGACAGGGAGGGACTAGCGGAAAAGAGACCCAGTACTTC	CASRQGGTSGKETQYF
TRBD2	TRBV5-8	TRBJ2-5	once	TGTGCCAGCAGCTGGGGGCGCAGCGGGAGAGAGACCCAGTACTTC	CASSWGRSGRETQYF
TRBD2	TRBV3-1	TRBJ2-3	-	TGTGCCAGCACGAGACTAGCGGGGGATACAGATACGCAGTATTTT	CASTRLAGDTDTQYF
-	TRBV5-1	TRBJ2-7	few	TGCGCCAGCAGCCCGGGGATCTTGGACGAGCAGTACTTC	CASSPGILDEQYF
-	TRBV7-3	TRBJ1-1	few	TGTGCCAGCAGCTTAAACCCCCTAAGCAGCTTCACTGAAGCTTTCTTT	CASSLNPLSSFTEAFF
TRBD1	TRBV6-1	TRBJ2-1	few	TGTGCCAGCAGACGGGACAGGGGGCCCTACAATGAGCAGTTCTTC	CASRRDRGPYNEQFF
-	TRBV25-1	TRBJ1-2	-	TGTGCCAGCAGTGAGTTAGGGGGGGCGAGTATTTATGGCTACACCTTC	CASSELGGASIYGYTF
TRBD2	TRBV12-3/TRBV12-4	TRBJ2-3	many	TGTGCCAGCAGAACTAGCGGAAACACAGATACGCAGTATTTT	CASRTSGNTDTQYF
TRBD1	TRBV5-6	TRBJ2-7	-	TGTGCCAGCAGCTTTGGACAGGTCGGGCAGTACTTC	CASSFGQVGQYF
-	TRBV24-1	TRBJ1-2	-	TGTGCCACCAGTGATACCGTCGAGGGCTACACCTTC	CATSDTVEGYTF
-	TRBV20-1	TRBJ2-3	many	TGCAGTGCTGAATCAAGGAGGCGTAGGAGCACAGATACGCAGTATTTT	CSAESRRRRSTDTQYF
TRBD2	TRBV11-1	TRBJ2-5	few	TGTGCCAGCAGCTTAGCCCGGAGACTAGCGGGAGGTGAAGAGACCCAGTACTTC	CASSLARRLAGGEETQYF
-	TRBV7-2	TRBJ1-6	-	TGTGCCAGCAGCATCACAAGCTCCTATAATTCACCCCTCCACTTT	CASSITSSYNSPLHF
-	TRBV13	TRBJ2-7	few	TGTGCCAGCAGCTTTCCTATTCAGCTTCCCGAGCAGTACTTC	CASSFPIQLPEQYF
TRBD1	TRBV11-2	TRBJ1-3	few	TGTGCCAGCAGCGTACGCAGGGGGCCGGGAAACACCATATATTTT	CASSVRRGPGNTIYF
TRBD1	TRBV10-3	TRBJ2-7	few	TGTGCCATCATGAGGAACGGACAGGGGTCCTACGAGCAGTACTTC	CAIMRNGQGSYEQYF
-	TRBV20-1	TRBJ2-3	many	TGCAGTGCTAGAGATCCTACAGCCACAGATACGCAGTATTTT	CSARDPTATDTQYF
-	TRBV25-1	TRBJ2-7	-	TGTGCCAGCAGTGTTAAAAGGGGCGGGGAGCAGTACTTC	CASSVKRGGEQYF
TRBD1	TRBV5-1	TRBJ2-3	few	TGCGCCAGCAGCTCAGACAGGGCCAGCACAGATACGCAGTATTTT	CASSSDRASTDTQYF
TRBD1	TRBV12-3/TRBV12-4	TRBJ2-5	few	TGTGCCAGCAGTTTAGGGAGGACAGGTGTCCAAGAGACCCAGTACTTC	CASSLGRTGVQETQYF
TRBD1	TRBV5-1	TRBJ2-3	-	TGCGCCAGCAGCCCCCCGACAGGGTTGAGCACAGATACGCAGTATTTT	CASSPPTGLSTDTQYF
-	TRBV10-3	TRBJ2-3	-	TGTGCCATCAGTCCGAACGGGGGCTTAGATACGCAGTATTTT	CAISPNGGLDTQYF
-	TRBV20-1	TRBJ2-1	few	TGCAGTGCGACAAAGGGGCCTGGGGGTGAGCAGTTCTTC	CSATKGPGGEQFF
-	TRBV27	TRBJ1-2	-	TGTGCCAGCAGTTTAAAACGAAACTATGGCTACACCTTC	CASSLKRNYGYTF
TRBD2	TRBV20-1	TRBJ2-3	many	TGCAGTGCTCCCGTTGTTGTCAGCGGGATCGCAGATACGCAGTATTTT	CSAPVVVSGIADTQYF
-	TRBV12-3/TRBV12-4	TRBJ2-1	-	TGTGCCAGCAGTCTGACTAGTAACTACAATGAGCAGTTCTTC	CASSLTSNYNEQFF
TRBD1	TRBV7-8	TRBJ2-2	-	TGTGCCAGCAGCCGAAACCAAGACAGGGACACCGGGGAGCTGTTTTTT	CASSRNQDRDTGELFF
TRBD2	TRBV5-1	TRBJ2-7	-	TGCGCCAGCAGCTTGGCGCGCGGGAGTTACGAGCAGTACTTC	CASSLARGSYEQYF
TRBD2	TRBV12-3/TRBV12-4	TRBJ2-2	many	TGTGCAACAGGGACTAGCGGCATTAACACCGGGGAGCTGTTTTTT	CATGTSGINTGELFF